This T cell receptor beta chain came from a study of molecular identifiers for immune sequencing clone quantification. Study as a whole: Four of five splits of RNA from roughly 20,000 or 100,000 naive CD8 cells were sequenced in replicates.

This clonotype was seen at least ten times. The V segment lost 5 bases and the J segment 2 bases; nucleotides outside the gene matches: 11. The CDR3 spans 17 residues. Germline V gene data show CDR1 as SGHAT and CDR2 as FQNNGV. When naive CD8 T cells were sorted, they were gated as CD8+CD4-CCR7+CD45RA+. TCRdb independently ran MiXCR on the PCR reads; one entry per CDR3 protein. The sample contains about 60,000 distinct CDR3 sequences, over 15% of which appear only once. This sequence was found in a human donor in good health. Some libraries in this study had Jurkat cell RNA spiked in. V usage is TRBV11-2 and J usage is TRBJ2-1; TRBD2 agrees at 8 bases. Sequencing was performed on naive CD8+ T cells from blood, with Jurkat cell RNA spiked in. Regarding subset: FACS-sorted CD8+CD4-CCR7+CD45RA+ naive T cells. CDR3 in amino acids: CASSHSPGLATYNEQFF. The CDR3, as DNA: TGTGCCAGCAGCCACTCTCCTGGACTAGCAACCTACAATGAGCAGTTCTTC.